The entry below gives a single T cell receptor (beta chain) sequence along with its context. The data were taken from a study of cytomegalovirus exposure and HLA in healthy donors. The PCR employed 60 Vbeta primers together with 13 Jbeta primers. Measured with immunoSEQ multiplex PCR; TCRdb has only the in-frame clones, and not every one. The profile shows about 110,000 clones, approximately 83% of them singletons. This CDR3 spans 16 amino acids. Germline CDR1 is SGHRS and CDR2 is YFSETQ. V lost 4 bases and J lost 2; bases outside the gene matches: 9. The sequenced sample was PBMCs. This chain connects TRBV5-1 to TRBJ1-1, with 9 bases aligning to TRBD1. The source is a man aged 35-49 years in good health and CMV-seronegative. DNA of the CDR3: TGCGCCAGCAGCACGACGACAGGGGGACTCAACACTGAAGCTTTCTTT. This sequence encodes CASSTTTGGLNTEAFF.